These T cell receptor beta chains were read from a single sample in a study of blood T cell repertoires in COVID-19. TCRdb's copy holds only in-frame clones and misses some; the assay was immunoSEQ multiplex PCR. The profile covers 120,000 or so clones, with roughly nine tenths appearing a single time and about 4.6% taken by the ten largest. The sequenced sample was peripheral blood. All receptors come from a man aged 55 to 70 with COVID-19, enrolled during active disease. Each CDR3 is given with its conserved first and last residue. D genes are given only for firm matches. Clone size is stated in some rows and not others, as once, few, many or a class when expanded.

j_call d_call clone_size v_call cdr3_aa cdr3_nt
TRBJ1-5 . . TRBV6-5 CASSRGPTGGQPQHF TGTGCCAGCAGCCGAGGGCCCACCGGGGGACAGCCCCAGCATTTT
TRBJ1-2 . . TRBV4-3 CASSQNKGDYGYTF TGCGCCAGCAGCCAGAACAAGGGGGACTATGGCTACACCTTC
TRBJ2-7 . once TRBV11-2 CASSVSSQGFLEQYF TGTGCCAGCAGCGTTTCCTCCCAGGGGTTCCTCGAGCAGTACTTC
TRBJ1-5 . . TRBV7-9 CASSLMADQPQHF TGTGCCAGCAGCTTAATGGCAGATCAGCCCCAGCATTTT
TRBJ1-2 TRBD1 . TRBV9 CASSGQGQDYGYTF TGTGCCAGCAGCGGACAGGGGCAGGACTATGGCTACACCTTC
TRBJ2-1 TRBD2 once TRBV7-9 CASSLRGLAGDNEQFF TGTGCCAGCAGCTTACGGGGACTAGCGGGAGACAATGAGCAGTTCTTC
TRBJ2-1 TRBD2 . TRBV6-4 CASSSSGLTDNEQFF TGTGCCAGCAGTTCTAGCGGCCTAACTGACAATGAGCAGTTCTTC
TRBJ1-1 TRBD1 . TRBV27 CASSTGVNTEAFF TGTGCCAGCAGCACAGGGGTCAACACTGAAGCTTTCTTT
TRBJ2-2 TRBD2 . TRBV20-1 CSASRGLDYTGELFF TGCAGTGCTAGTAGGGGACTAGATTACACCGGGGAGCTGTTTTTT
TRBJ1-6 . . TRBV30 CAWRQGMVSPLHF TGTGCCTGGAGACAGGGTATGGTATCACCCCTCCACTTT
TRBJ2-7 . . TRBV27 CASSFTGYSYEQYF TGTGCCAGCAGTTTCACAGGCTACTCCTACGAGCAGTACTTC
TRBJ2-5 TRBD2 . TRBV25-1 CASSDAVGRDQETQYF TGTGCCAGCAGTGATGCCGTCGGGAGGGACCAAGAGACCCAGTACTTC
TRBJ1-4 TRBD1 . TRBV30 CAWSVGQGGLEGLFF TGTGCCTGGAGTGTAGGACAGGGTGGTTTGGAGGGACTGTTTTTT
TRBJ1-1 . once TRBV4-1 CASSQDKRLGFDTEAFF TGCGCCAGCAGCCAAGATAAAAGACTAGGGTTTGACACTGAAGCTTTCTTT
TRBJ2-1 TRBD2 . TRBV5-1 CASSPQVSGIYNEQFF TGCGCCAGCAGCCCCCAGGTGAGCGGGATATACAATGAGCAGTTCTTC
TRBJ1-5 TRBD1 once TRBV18 CASSRDRDDQPQHF TGTGCCAGCTCGAGGGACAGGGACGATCAGCCCCAGCATTTT
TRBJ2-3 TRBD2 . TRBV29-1 CSVEVLAGLADTQYF TGCAGCGTTGAAGTACTAGCGGGACTGGCAGATACGCAGTATTTT
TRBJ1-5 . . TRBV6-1 CASSEQGRASNQPQHF TGTGCCAGCAGTGAGCAGGGGCGGGCTTCCAATCAGCCCCAGCATTTT
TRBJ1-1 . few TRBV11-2 CASSLGIGGDTEAFF TGTGCCAGCAGCTTGGGAATAGGGGGGGACACTGAAGCTTTCTTT
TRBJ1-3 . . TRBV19 CASASGGRDTIYF TGTGCCAGCGCGTCCGGGGGGAGGGACACCATATATTTT
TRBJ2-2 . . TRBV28 CASSLTPLNTGELFF TGTGCCAGCAGTTTAACACCCCTGAACACCGGGGAGCTGTTTTTT
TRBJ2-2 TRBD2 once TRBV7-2 CASSLGERGGELFF TGTGCCAGCAGCTTAGGGGAGCGGGGCGGGGAGCTGTTTTTT
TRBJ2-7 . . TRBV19 CASSNRLDYEQYF TGTGCCAGTAGTAATCGACTAGACTACGAGCAGTACTTC
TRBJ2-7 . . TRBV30 CAWTPRAYEQYF TGTGCCTGGACCCCGAGGGCTTACGAGCAGTACTTC
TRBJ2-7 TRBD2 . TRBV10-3 CAISTSGSDEQYF TGTGCCATTTCGACTAGCGGGAGTGACGAGCAGTACTTC
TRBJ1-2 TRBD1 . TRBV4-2 CASSQDPPGQDYGYTF TGTGCCAGCAGCCAAGATCCTCCGGGACAGGACTATGGCTACACCTTC
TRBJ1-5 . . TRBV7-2 CASSLGAGVQPQHF TGTGCCAGCAGCCTTGGTGCCGGGGTACAGCCCCAGCATTTT
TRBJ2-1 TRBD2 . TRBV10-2 CASSPTPSGINNEQFF TGCGCCAGCAGCCCAACGCCCAGCGGGATTAACAATGAGCAGTTCTTC
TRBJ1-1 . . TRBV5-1 CASSQGYGDTEAFF TGCGCCAGCAGCCAGGGGTACGGGGACACTGAAGCTTTCTTT
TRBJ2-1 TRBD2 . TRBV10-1 CASSESTSGTYNEQFF TGCGCCAGCAGTGAGTCTACTAGCGGGACCTACAATGAGCAGTTCTTC
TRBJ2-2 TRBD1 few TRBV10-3 CAISVTGVAGELFF TGTGCCATCAGTGTCACAGGGGTCGCCGGGGAGCTGTTTTTT